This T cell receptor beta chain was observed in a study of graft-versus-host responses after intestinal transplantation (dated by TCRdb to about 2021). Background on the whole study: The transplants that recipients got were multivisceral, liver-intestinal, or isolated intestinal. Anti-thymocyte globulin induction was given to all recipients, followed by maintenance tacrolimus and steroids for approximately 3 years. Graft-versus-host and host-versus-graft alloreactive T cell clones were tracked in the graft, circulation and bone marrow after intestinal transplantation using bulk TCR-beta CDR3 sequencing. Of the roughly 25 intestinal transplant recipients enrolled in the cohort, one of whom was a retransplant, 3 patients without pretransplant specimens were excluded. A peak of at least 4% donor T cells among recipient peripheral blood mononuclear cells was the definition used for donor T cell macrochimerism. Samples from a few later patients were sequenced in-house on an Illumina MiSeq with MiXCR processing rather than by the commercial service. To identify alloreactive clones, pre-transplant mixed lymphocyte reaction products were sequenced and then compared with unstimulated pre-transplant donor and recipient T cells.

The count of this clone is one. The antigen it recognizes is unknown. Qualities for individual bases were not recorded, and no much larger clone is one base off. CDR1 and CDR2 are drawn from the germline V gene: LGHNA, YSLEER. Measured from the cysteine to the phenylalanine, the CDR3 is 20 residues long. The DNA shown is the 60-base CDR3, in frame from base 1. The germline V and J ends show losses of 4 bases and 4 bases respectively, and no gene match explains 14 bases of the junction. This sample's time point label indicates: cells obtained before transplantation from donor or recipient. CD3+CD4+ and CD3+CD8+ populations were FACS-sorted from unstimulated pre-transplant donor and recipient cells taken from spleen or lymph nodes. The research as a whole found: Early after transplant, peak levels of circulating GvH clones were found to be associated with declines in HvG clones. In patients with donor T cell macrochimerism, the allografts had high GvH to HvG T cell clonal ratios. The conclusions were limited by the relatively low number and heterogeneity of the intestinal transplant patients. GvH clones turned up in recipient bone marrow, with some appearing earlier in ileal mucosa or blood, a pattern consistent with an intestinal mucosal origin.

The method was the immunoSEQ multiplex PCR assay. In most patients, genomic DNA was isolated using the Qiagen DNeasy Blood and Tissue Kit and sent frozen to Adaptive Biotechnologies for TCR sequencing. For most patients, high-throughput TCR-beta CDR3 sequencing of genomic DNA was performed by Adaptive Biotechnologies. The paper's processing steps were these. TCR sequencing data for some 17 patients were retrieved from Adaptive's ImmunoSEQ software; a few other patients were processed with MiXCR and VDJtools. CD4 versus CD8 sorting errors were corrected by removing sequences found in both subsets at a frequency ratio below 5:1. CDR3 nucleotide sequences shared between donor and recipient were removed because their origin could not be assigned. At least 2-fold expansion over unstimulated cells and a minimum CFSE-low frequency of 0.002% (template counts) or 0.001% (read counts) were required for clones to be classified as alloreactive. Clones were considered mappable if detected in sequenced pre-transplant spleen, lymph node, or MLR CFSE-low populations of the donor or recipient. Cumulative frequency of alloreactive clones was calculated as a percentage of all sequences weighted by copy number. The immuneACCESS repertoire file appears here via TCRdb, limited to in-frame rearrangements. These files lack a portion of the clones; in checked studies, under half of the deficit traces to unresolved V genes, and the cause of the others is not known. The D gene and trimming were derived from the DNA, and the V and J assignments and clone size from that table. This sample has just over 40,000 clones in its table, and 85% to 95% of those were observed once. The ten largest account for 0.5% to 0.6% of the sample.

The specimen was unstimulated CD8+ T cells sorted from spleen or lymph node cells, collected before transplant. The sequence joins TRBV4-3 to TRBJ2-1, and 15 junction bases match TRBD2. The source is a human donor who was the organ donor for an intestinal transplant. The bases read TGCGCCAGCAGCCCGACCGGGACTAGCGGGGGGCCTAACTTATACAATGAGCAGTTCTTC. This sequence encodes CASSPTGTSGGPNLYNEQFF.